This T cell receptor beta chain comes out of a study of blood T cells in healthy people across ages. About this clonotype: Its antigen remains unknown.

V was shortened by 2 bases and J by 1 base, with 17 bases between the two germline ends. This CDR3 comprises 17 residues. The germline V gene has CDR1 MDHEN and CDR2 SYDVKM. The authors isolated at least 6.5 million PBMCs per sample. Combining a sample-barcoded 5' primer with a J-beta primer mix, a second PCR ran for 7 to 11 cycles. MiXCR, applied by TCRdb to the 5' RACE reads, yields one record per CDR3 protein. Found here are roughly 1,500,000 distinct CDR3 sequences, around two fifths of them singletons; the top ten hold approximately 7.9%. Study-level points and caveats: TCR beta diversity tracked closely with naive T cell percentage.

This rearrangement joins TRBV28 to TRBJ2-5, with D unclear. The sequence came from a woman younger than 30 in good health. The sample comprised blood. CDR3 coding DNA: TGTGCCAGCAGTTTAGGATACCGGACCAGACCCCAAGAGACCCAGTACTTC. Its protein product is CASSLGYRTRPQETQYF.